Shown below are 21 T cell receptor beta chains from a single sample sequenced in a study of T-cell reconstitution after alpha-beta-depleted transplantation in children. Unique molecular identifiers were incorporated into the prepared TCRbeta library. TCRdb re-called the PCR reads through MiXCR, storing one row per CDR3 protein. The repertoire holds fewer than 450,000 distinct CDR3 sequences, with 15% to 20% as singletons. The sequences come from PBMCs, mostly from graft donor cells, collected 360 days after TCRalphabeta/CD19-depleted stem cell transplant. The receptors originated from a male patient aged 2 to 9 who had a stem cell transplant for acute lymphoblastic leukemia, so the T cells may come from the graft donor.

The chain links TRBV28 to TRBJ2-5, with a possible D match to TRBD1 (6 bases). This CDR3 has 17 amino acids. V lost 5 bases to trimming and J lost 1 base, with 20 bases between them. From germline, CDR1 is MDHEN and CDR2 SYDVKM. This CDR3 is CASSELQDRTIQETQYF. CDR3 nucleotides: TGTGCCAGCAGTGAACTTCAAGACAGGACCATCCAAGAGACCCAGTACTTC. Based on the CDR3 plus reference TRBV28 and TRBJ2-5, the full variable domain is DVKVTQSSRYLVKRTGEKVFLECVQDMDHENMFWYRQDPGLGLRLIYFSYDVKMKEKGDIPEGYSVSREKKERFSLILESASTNQTSMYLCASSELQDRTIQETQYFGPGTRLLVL.

The DNA of the CDR3 is TGTGCCAGCAGTCCCGACAGGGCTAGAAGTCAGCCCCAGCATTTT. Amino acid sequence: CASSPDRARSQPQHF. The chain links TRBV12-3 or TRBV12-4 to TRBJ1-5; TRBD1 agrees at 7 bases. This CDR3 has 15 amino acids. Losses at the gene ends were 5 bases for V and 6 bases for J; bases not matched to a gene: 10.

The gene calls are TRBV6-2 or TRBV6-3 and TRBJ2-2; a possible D gene is TRBD2 (5 bases). V lost 2 bases, J lost 7 bases, and 11 bases lay in between. Germline CDR1 is MNHEY and CDR2 is SVGEGT. This CDR3 has 14 residues. DNA of the CDR3: TGTGCCAGCAGTTACAGTGGGAGCCTCGGGGAGCTGTTTTTT. It is translated as CASSYSGSLGELFF.

The V and J genes are TRBV21-1 and TRBJ2-7; the table gives TRBD1 as D, unverified against the DNA. TRBV21-1 is tagged as a pseudogene. This CDR3 region has 17 residues. The CDR3 here is CANSKDVGTGDNYEQYF. In DNA form, the CDR3 reads TGTGCCAACAGCAAAGATGTGGGAACAGGGGATAACTACGAGCAGTACTTC.

There are a few counts of this clonotype. The V and J genes are TRBV6-2 or TRBV6-3 and TRBJ2-1, with D unresolved. The germline V gene has CDR1 MNHEY and CDR2 SVGEGT. The ends were cut back, 0 bases at V and 0 bases at J, with 12 bases in the middle. The CDR3 contains 17 residues. The CDR3 region has the DNA TGTGCCAGCAGTTACTCGGCTTGGTCCTTCTCCTACAATGAGCAGTTCTTC. This encodes CASSYSAWSFSYNEQFF.

The V and J genes are TRBV27 and TRBJ2-7; TRBD1 aligns across 9 bases. CDR1 MNHEY and CDR2 SMNVEV come from the germline V gene (reference sequence). The V gene end was trimmed by 1 base and the J gene end by 0 bases; junction bases not matched to a gene: 10. This CDR3 has 18 residues. Here the CDR3 reads CASSLYSPGQGFSYEQYF. The CDR3 DNA sequence: TGTGCCAGCAGTTTATACAGCCCGGGACAGGGTTTCTCCTACGAGCAGTACTTC.

This clonotype was recorded many times. The chain combines TRBV12-3 or TRBV12-4 with TRBJ1-1; D gene uncertain. V lost 5 bases to trimming and J lost 7 bases, with 14 bases between them. The CDR3 sequence is 13 residues long. For the CDR3, the DNA is TGTGCCAGCAGTGACACCGTGAACGATGAAGCTTTCTTT. Its protein is CASSDTVNDEAFF.

This clonotype came up a few times. This sequence joins TRBV5-1 and TRBJ1-1, with 8 bases matching TRBD1. This CDR3 contains 19 residues. The germline CDR1 and CDR2 sequences are SGHRS and YFSETQ. The junction had 18 bases not matched to a gene; V was cut back by 2 bases and J by 3 bases. For the CDR3, the DNA is TGCGCCAGCAGCTTTTACGGACAGGGAAGCGGACAGGAAGACACTGAAGCTTTCTTT. The encoded protein is CASSFYGQGSGQEDTEAFF.

CDR3 sequence: CAISATGGNQPQHF. CDR3 DNA: TGTGCCATCAGCGCCACAGGGGGGAATCAGCCCCAGCATTTT. The rearrangement links TRBV10-3 to TRBJ1-5; 8 bases match TRBD1. V shed 6 bases and J 4 bases; nucleotides not matched to a gene: 5. CDR3 length: 14 amino acids. CDR1 is ENHRY, CDR2 SYGVKD, per germline.

The V and J genes are TRBV6-5 and TRBJ2-7; the match to TRBD1 covers 8 bases. The CDR3 is made up of 12 amino acids. Germline CDR1 is MNHEY and CDR2 is SVGAGI. The V gene end was trimmed by 6 bases and the J gene end by 6 bases; junction bases not matched to a gene: 4. The CDR3 region has the DNA TGTGCCAGCAGCAGGACAGGGCGCGAGCAGTACTTC. Protein product: CASSRTGREQYF.

The rearrangement uses TRBV12-3 or TRBV12-4 and TRBJ2-2; possibly TRBD1 or TRBD2 for D (5 bases each). Trimming removed 2 bases from V and 6 bases from J, with 7 bases in between. CDR3 size: 13 residues. CDR3 sequence reads: CASSLWDAGELFF. CDR3 sequence (DNA): TGTGCCAGCAGTTTATGGGACGCCGGGGAGCTGTTTTTT.

The chain carries TRBV9 and TRBJ1-1; 9 bases agree with TRBD1. From germline, CDR1 is SGDLS and CDR2 YYNGEE. The ends lost 2 bases at V and 3 bases at J; junction bases unmatched: 5. CDR3 length equals 15 residues. This chain's CDR3 is CASSVMDRGYTEAFF. CDR3 in DNA: TGTGCCAGCAGCGTCATGGACAGGGGCTACACTGAAGCTTTCTTT.

The V and J genes are TRBV28 and TRBJ2-3, with D tentatively TRBD1 or TRBD2 (5 bases each). Germline CDR1 MDHEN, CDR2 SYDVKM. The CDR3 loop spans 17 amino acids. With 1 base removed from V and 2 bases from J, the gap between germline ends came to 16 bases. The CDR3 region has the DNA TGTGCCAGCAGTTTATTAGGGGACCTAGGAAACACAGATACGCAGTATTTT. Protein sequence: CASSLLGDLGNTDTQYF.

This clonotype was picked up a small number of times. V and J are TRBV28 and TRBJ2-2; D tentatively fits TRBD1 or TRBD2 (5 bases each). Trimming left V 6 bases short and J 6 bases short, with 35 bases between. The CDR3 sequence is 21 residues long. Germline V CDR1 and CDR2: MDHEN, SYDVKM. CDR3: CASSSFAQYGREMRGPGELFF. For the CDR3, the DNA is TGTGCCAGCAGCAGTTTCGCCCAATACGGCAGGGAGATGAGAGGGCCCGGGGAGCTGTTTTTT. Complete variable domain (other parts from reference TRBV28 and TRBJ2-2): DVKVTQSSRYLVKRTGEKVFLECVQDMDHENMFWYRQDPGLGLRLIYFSYDVKMKEKGDIPEGYSVSREKKERFSLILESASTNQTSMYLCASSSFAQYGREMRGPGELFFGEGSRLTVL.

V usage is TRBV7-8 and J usage is TRBJ1-6; TRBD1 might be the D (5 bases). Germline CDR1 SGHVS, CDR2 FQNEAQ. V shed 1 base and J shed 9 bases, with 19 bases lying between them. The CDR3 extends over 17 amino acids. CDR3 region: CASSLETGTRFGSPLHF. The CDR3 nucleotides are TGTGCCAGCAGCTTAGAGACCGGGACCCGGTTCGGTTCACCCCTCCACTTT.

The rearrangement uses TRBV20-1 and TRBJ2-5; D possibly matches TRBD1 or TRBD2 (6 bases each). Between the trimmed V and J ends, which lost 0 bases and 7 bases, there was a span of 12 bases. CDR1 DFQATT and CDR2 SNEGSKA come from the germline V gene (reference sequence). CDR3 length: 13 residues. The CDR3 bases are TGCAGTGCTAGAGATCCGGGGGCTAGGACCCAGTACTTC. It yields the protein CSARDPGARTQYF.

The sample holds a few counts of this clonotype. The rearrangement uses TRBV4-3 and TRBJ2-1; 7 bases are a match to TRBD2. This CDR3 is built from 18 residues. CDR1 and CDR2 from the germline V gene are LGHNA and YSLEER. Unmatched junction bases numbered 17, after V lost 0 bases and J lost 9 bases. The CDR3 nucleotides read TGCGCCAGCAGCCAAGAGGGGGGTCGGGGGAGGGCCTTTAGTGAGCAGTTCTTC. Protein: CASSQEGGRGRAFSEQFF.

V gene TRBV5-1 combines with J gene TRBJ2-7; 13 bases align to TRBD2. J was trimmed by 7 bases and V by 0 bases; bases with no gene match: 13. In germline, CDR1 is SGHRS, CDR2 YFSETQ. The CDR3 runs 18 residues. The CDR3 is CASSLAPGRTSGSGEQYF. CDR3 DNA sequence: TGCGCCAGCAGCTTGGCCCCAGGGAGGACTAGCGGGAGCGGTGAGCAGTACTTC.

The chain employs TRBV20-1 and TRBJ1-4; no reliable D call. Germline assignment: CDR1 DFQATT and CDR2 SNEGSKA (reference sequence). V lost 0 bases and J 13 bases, leaving 15 bases between the germline ends. The CDR3 has 13 residues. CDR3 in amino acids: CSARDSGPRGLFF. In DNA, the CDR3 is TGCAGTGCTAGAGATTCCGGGCCCCGGGGACTGTTTTTT.

The V call is TRBV29-1, the J call TRBJ2-2; 12 bases map to TRBD2. V lost 2 bases to trimming and J lost 4 bases; unmatched junction nucleotides: 8. The CDR3 has 17 amino acids. Germline lookup yields CDR1 SQVTM and CDR2 ANQGSEA. DNA for the CDR3: TGCAGCGTTGAATCAGGACGGGGACTAGCGGGCACCGGGGAGCTGTTTTTT. Its protein is CSVESGRGLAGTGELFF.

This clonotype turned up a few times. The J gene is TRBJ2-3, the V gene TRBV4-2; D unclear. This CDR3 spans 17 amino acids. V was pared by 0 bases and J by 4 bases, with 17 bases between. Germline V gene data show CDR1 as LGHNA and CDR2 as YNFKEQ. The CDR3 sequence: CASSQDGTTRFPDTQYF. CDR3 DNA sequence: TGTGCCAGCAGCCAAGATGGCACTACCCGCTTCCCAGATACGCAGTATTTT.